This section outlines one TCR beta chain sequence together with its context. Antigen: not known. TCRdb's table, derived via immunoSEQ multiplex PCR, lists solely in-frame clones and lacks some. The data contain 300,000 to 400,000 clones, 93% of them singletons. The length of the CDR3 is 11 residues. V lost 0 bases to trimming and J lost 7 bases, with 3 bases between them. Germline lookup yields CDR1 SGHDN and CDR2 FVKESK. This sample is part of a study of brain T cells in children with intractable seizures. Whole-study results and caveats: Pre-surgery blood may have been undersampled, hiding some clones.

Time point specified: blood from clinic visit 5 months post-surgery; TSC patient then seizure free. Before surgery, patients took at least one anti-epileptic drug. The material sequenced was peripheral blood, taken 4 to 5 months after surgery. The receptor's source is a boy in the first two years of life with tuberous sclerosis and intractable seizures. The rearrangement links TRBV14 to TRBJ2-5; D not resolved. In DNA form, the CDR3 reads TGTGCCAGCAGCCAAGAAGGGACCCAGTACTTC. Its protein is CASSQEGTQYF. The full variable domain, with the rest looked up from reference TRBV14 and TRBJ2-5, is EAGVTQFPSHSVIEKGQTVTLRCDPISGHDNLYWYRRVMGKEIKFLLHFVKESKQDESGMPNNRFLAERTGGTYSTLKVQPAELEDSGVYFCASSQEGTQYFGPGTRLLVL.